The 10 T cell receptor beta chains presented below share a single source sample, sequenced in a study of blood T cell repertoires in COVID-19. Some clones are missing from TCRdb's copy, which holds only in-frame ones; the method was immunoSEQ multiplex PCR. The sample includes about 240,000 clones, about 80% seen only once; the top ten take over 7.5%. The sample comprised peripheral blood. Every receptor here comes from a woman of 80 years or more with acute or convalescent COVID-19.

The chain uses TRBV6-5 and TRBJ1-2, with 8 bases aligning to TRBD1. The CDR3 runs 15 residues. V lost 7 bases, J lost 5 bases, and 12 bases stayed unmatched. Per the germline V gene, CDR1 is MNHEY and CDR2 is SVGAGI. CDR3 region: CASTSTGVLGYGYTF. As DNA, the CDR3 is TGTGCCAGCACCTCGACAGGGGTGTTGGGTTATGGCTACACCTTC.

This chain uses TRBV20-1 with TRBJ2-1; 12 bases fit TRBD2. The CDR3 sequence is 17 residues long. The J segment lost 5 bases and the V segment lost 3 bases, leaving 11 bases of the junction unmatched. Per germline, CDR1 DFQATT and CDR2 SNEGSKA (reference sequence). The CDR3, as DNA: TGCAGTGCTAGTACCCTAGGGCTAGCGGGGGGGCACAATGAGCAGTTCTTC. It yields the protein CSASTLGLAGGHNEQFF.

This clone was observed a handful of times. CDR3 region: CASSMYRGDNQPQHF. As DNA, the CDR3 is TGTGCCAGTAGTATGTACAGGGGTGACAATCAGCCCCAGCATTTT. The chain is built from TRBV19 and TRBJ1-5; 7 bases map to TRBD1. V trimming: 3 bases; J trimming: 3 bases; junction bases outside the gene matches: 5. The V gene's germline CDR1 is LNHDA and CDR2 SQIVND (reference sequence). The CDR3 loop spans 15 amino acids.

About this clone: Other DNA sequences of this sample code for an identical CDR3. This rearrangement joins TRBV7-3 to TRBJ1-3; no reliable D call. Germline-derived CDR1 and CDR2 are SGHTA and FQGTGA. The length of the CDR3 is 13 residues. The V and J ends lost 1 base and 4 bases respectively, with 5 bases between them. The CDR3 coding sequence is TGTGCCAGCAGCTTAAGTCAGGGAAACACCATATATTTT. This sequence encodes CASSLSQGNTIYF.

The chain joins TRBV6-5 to TRBJ1-5, with TRBD1 matching 8 bases. Trimming removed 5 bases from V and 7 bases from J; junction bases left unmatched: 7. Germline assignment: CDR1 MNHEY and CDR2 SVGAGI. The CDR3 is 14 amino acids. The CDR3 DNA reads TGTGCCAGCAGTCTCGACAGGGGAGGACAGCCCCAGCATTTT. Its protein is CASSLDRGGQPQHF.

The chain combines TRBV19 with TRBJ1-5, with D hard to call. Germline-derived CDR1 and CDR2 are LNHDA and SQIVND (reference sequence). The ends were cut back, 0 bases at V and 3 bases at J, with 9 bases in the middle. The CDR3 totals 15 residues. CDR3 in amino acids: CASSIDRGFNQPQHF. CDR3 nucleotide sequence: TGTGCCAGTAGTATAGATCGAGGTTTCAATCAGCCCCAGCATTTT.

The V call is TRBV9, the J call TRBJ1-2; 7 nucleotides agree with TRBD1. The CDR3 runs 14 residues. CDR1 is SGDLS and CDR2 is YYNGEE in the germline V gene. The trim removed 3 bases at V and 6 bases at J, leaving 8 bases unmatched. CDR3: CASSAVGQRHGYTF. CDR3 nucleotide sequence: TGTGCCAGCAGCGCAGTGGGACAGAGACATGGCTACACCTTC.

This rearrangement joins TRBV19 to TRBJ2-5; possible D gene TRBD2, 5 bases. The germline V gene has CDR1 LNHDA and CDR2 SQIVND (reference sequence). This CDR3 is built from 15 residues. Trimming took 5 bases from V and 0 from J, leaving 13 bases between them. The CDR3 here is CASSPRTGYQETQYF. The CDR3 DNA reads as TGTGCCAGTAGTCCTAGGACGGGGTACCAAGAGACCCAGTACTTC. Full variable domain (remainder filled in from reference TRBV19 and TRBJ2-5): DGGITQSPKYLFRKEGQNVTLSCEQNLNHDAMYWYRQDPGQGLRLIYYSQIVNDFQKGDIAEGYSVSREKKESFPLTVTSAQKNPTAFYLCASSPRTGYQETQYFGPGTRLLVL.

The chain is built from TRBV10-2 and TRBJ2-7; tentatively, D is TRBD1 (6 bases). Germline loops: CDR1 WSHSY, CDR2 SAAADI. The CDR3 is made up of 12 amino acids. V lost 4 bases and J 7 bases, leaving 11 bases between the germline ends. CDR3 in amino acids: CASSAQGSEQYF. The CDR3 DNA is TGCGCCAGCAGTGCGCAGGGGAGTGAGCAGTACTTC.

The chain recombines TRBV2 with TRBJ2-3, with 7 positions matching TRBD2. CDR1 SNHLY and CDR2 FYNNEI come from the germline V gene. Germline trimming cut 0 bases from V and 15 bases from J; bases unmatched to any gene: 12. This CDR3 comprises 14 residues. The CDR3 coding sequence is TGTGCCAGCAGTGAAGCGCTTCGACTAGCTGGGGCCTATTTT. Translated, it gives CASSEALRLAGAYF.